This T cell receptor (beta chain) is from a study of cytomegalovirus exposure and HLA in healthy donors. General study points: A later analysis linked a missense variant in DCLRE1C to the trimming of TCR beta V and J genes.

Primers for the PCR totalled 60 Vbeta and 13 Jbeta. The assay was immunoSEQ multiplex PCR, and TCRdb's table has in-frame clones only and misses some. Of about 110,000 clones in the sample, roughly 70% were seen once. Regarding this clone: The antigen is undetermined.

Trimming removed 2 bases at V and 0 bases at J, with 10 bases between. The CDR3 is 15 residues long. In germline, CDR1 is MDHEN, CDR2 SYDVKM. Sequences were obtained from PBMCs. The clonotype comes from a man aged 35-49 years in good health and CMV-seronegative. The rearrangement joins TRBV28 to TRBJ2-5; D unresolved. This CDR3 is CASSLSNLNQETQYF. The CDR3 region has the DNA TGTGCCAGCAGTTTAAGCAACCTGAACCAAGAGACCCAGTACTTC. Filled out from reference TRBV28 and TRBJ2-5, the complete variable domain reads DVKVTQSSRYLVKRTGEKVFLECVQDMDHENMFWYRQDPGLGLRLIYFSYDVKMKEKGDIPEGYSVSREKKERFSLILESASTNQTSMYLCASSLSNLNQETQYFGPGTRLLVL.